The 14 T cell receptor beta chains in this list originate from one sample, sequenced in a study of T cell responses to AZD1222 COVID-19 vaccine. The protocol was immunoSEQ multiplex PCR, while the TCRdb copy is restricted to in-frame clones and leaves out a portion. The sample lists tens of thousands of clones, around nine tenths seen once, with 5.3% in the top ten. The source was peripheral blood, collected 28 days after the second AZD1222 dose. These receptors were obtained from an adult who received the AZD1222 COVID-19 vaccine.

The DNA for the CDR3 is TGTGCCAGCAGCCACCAGGACAGGGTGTCCGGGGAGCTGTTTTTT. The encoded protein is CASSHQDRVSGELFF. The genes are TRBV11-1 and TRBJ2-2; 8 nucleotides line up with TRBD1. Germline V CDR1 and CDR2: SGHAT, FQDESV (reference sequence). The V segment lost 5 bases and the J segment 6 bases; nucleotides outside the gene matches: 8. This CDR3 is 15 amino acids long.

J is TRBJ1-4 and V is TRBV4-1; possibly TRBD1 for D (5 bases). CDR3 size: 16 residues. Germline values: CDR1 MGHRA, CDR2 YSYEKL. The V gene lost 2 bases and the J gene lost 8 bases, with 18 bases spanning the gap. CDR3 residues: CASSQLGGTLQEKLFF. As DNA, the CDR3 is TGCGCCAGCAGCCAATTGGGCGGGACTCTTCAAGAAAAACTGTTTTTT.

The chain links TRBV30 to TRBJ2-7, with TRBD1 matching 7 bases. Germline CDR1 and CDR2: GTSNPN and SVGIG (reference sequence). With V trimmed by 0 bases and J by 8 bases, 13 bases remained unmatched. CDR3 length equals 15 residues. CDR3 loop: CAWSVPTGLGGQQYF. For the CDR3, the DNA is TGTGCCTGGAGTGTCCCGACAGGTTTAGGGGGCCAGCAGTACTTC.

The chain links TRBV6-5 to TRBJ1-1; D is perhaps TRBD1 (5 bases). Germline CDR1 reads MNHEY; CDR2 reads SVGAGI. The CDR3 totals 14 residues. The V end lost 4 bases, the J end lost 1 base, and 10 bases lay between the germline ends. CDR3 DNA: TGTGCCAGCAGTTCGGGGGGGGAGAACACTGAAGCTTTCTTT. This gives the protein CASSSGGENTEAFF.

This clone appeared a few times. The chain links TRBV12-3 or TRBV12-4 to TRBJ1-5; 9 bases agree with TRBD1. V was clipped by 8 bases and J by 7 bases; unmatched bases: 6. The CDR3 sequence is 13 residues long. Written as DNA, the CDR3 is TGTGCCAGCGCCGGGACAGGGAACCAGCCCCAGCATTTT. Protein: CASAGTGNQPQHF.

This clone has just one count. The V call is TRBV25-1, the J call TRBJ2-5, with TRBD2 matching over 12 bases. The V gene end was trimmed by 5 bases and the J gene end by 0 bases; junction bases not matched to a gene: 4. Germline values: CDR1 MGHDK, CDR2 SYGVNS. The CDR3 consists of 16 residues. This CDR3 reads CASSQGTSGYQETQYF. The CDR3 DNA sequence: TGTGCCAGCAGTCAAGGGACTAGCGGGTACCAAGAGACCCAGTACTTC.

The J gene is TRBJ1-1, the V gene TRBV28; 7 nucleotides match TRBD1. V lost 5 bases and J lost 0; bases outside the gene matches: 9. The germline CDR1 and CDR2 sequences are MDHEN and SYDVKM. This CDR3 is built from 16 residues. CDR3 in DNA: TGTGCCAGCAGTCCCAACAGGGGACTTATGAACACTGAAGCTTTCTTT. As protein: CASSPNRGLMNTEAFF.

The V and J genes are TRBV2 and TRBJ1-6; 9 bases agree with TRBD1. CDR1 and CDR2 (germline): SNHLY, FYNNEI. The trim removed 3 bases at V and 9 bases at J, leaving 6 bases unmatched. The CDR3 covers 15 residues. The CDR3 DNA reads TGTGCCAGCAGTGATTCTAGGACAGGGGTTTCACCCCTCCACTTT. It codes for CASSDSRTGVSPLHF.

This rearrangement joins TRBV5-4 to TRBJ1-5, with 9 positions matching TRBD1. In germline, CDR1 is SGHNT, CDR2 YYREEE (reference sequence). After removal of 4 bases from V and 4 bases from J, the junction contained 3 bases not matched to a gene. There are 14 residues in the CDR3. CDR3 sequence: CASSQGTGNQPQHF. The CDR3 nucleotides read TGTGCCAGCAGCCAAGGGACAGGGAATCAGCCCCAGCATTTT.

The genes are TRBV18 and TRBJ1-2, with 7 bases fitting TRBD1. The CDR3 is 17 residues long. Germline CDR1 reads KGHSH; CDR2 reads LQKENI. V dropped 0 bases and J dropped 4; count of bases not matched to a gene: 11. CDR3 protein: CASSPPSLRDSPYGYTF. The CDR3 region has the DNA TGTGCCAGCTCACCACCTTCACTGCGGGACAGCCCCTATGGCTACACCTTC.

This chain connects TRBV15 to TRBJ2-5; TRBD1 agrees at 8 bases. CDR3 length: 15 amino acids. Germline loops: CDR1 LNHNV, CDR2 YYDKDF (reference sequence). V lost 0 bases to trimming and J lost 4 bases; unmatched junction nucleotides: 4. The CDR3: CATSRETGVGETQYF. The CDR3 DNA reads as TGTGCCACCAGCAGAGAGACAGGGGTGGGAGAGACCCAGTACTTC. The complete variable domain, with remaining parts taken from reference TRBV15 and TRBJ2-5, reads DAMVIQNPRYQVTQFGKPVTLSCSQTLNHNVMYWYQQKSSQAPKLLFHYYDKDFNNEADTPDNFQSRRPNTSFCFLDIRSPGLGDTAMYLCATSRETGVGETQYFGPGTRLLVL.

The CDR3: CASSQWDRDYGYTF. The CDR3 nucleotides are TGTGCCAGCAGCCAATGGGACAGGGACTATGGCTACACCTTC. This rearrangement joins TRBV3-1 (or the pseudogene TRBV3-2) to TRBJ1-2, with 9 bases aligning to TRBD1. With 2 bases clipped from V and 3 bases from J, the junction kept 1 base outside the gene matches. CDR1 LGHDT and CDR2 YNNKEL come from the germline V gene (reference sequence). This CDR3 is built from 14 residues.

This clone has only one observation. The CDR3 loop reads CSASPAGWYQETQYF. For the CDR3, the DNA is TGCAGTGCTAGTCCAGCGGGGTGGTACCAAGAGACCCAGTACTTC. The V call is TRBV20-1, the J call TRBJ2-5; 7 bases agree with TRBD2. With V trimmed by 3 bases and J by 0 bases, 7 bases remained unmatched. The CDR3 is 15 amino acids. Germline CDR1 is DFQATT and CDR2 is SNEGSKA (reference sequence).

This clone was found once. The genes are TRBV4-1 and TRBJ2-1, with 9 bases fitting TRBD1. This CDR3 region has 16 residues. Per germline, CDR1 MGHRA and CDR2 YSYEKL. The ends lost 0 bases at V and 9 bases at J; junction bases unmatched: 9. The CDR3 loop is CASSQEWTGVSSEQFF. CDR3 DNA sequence: TGCGCCAGCAGCCAAGAATGGACAGGGGTTTCTAGTGAGCAGTTCTTC.